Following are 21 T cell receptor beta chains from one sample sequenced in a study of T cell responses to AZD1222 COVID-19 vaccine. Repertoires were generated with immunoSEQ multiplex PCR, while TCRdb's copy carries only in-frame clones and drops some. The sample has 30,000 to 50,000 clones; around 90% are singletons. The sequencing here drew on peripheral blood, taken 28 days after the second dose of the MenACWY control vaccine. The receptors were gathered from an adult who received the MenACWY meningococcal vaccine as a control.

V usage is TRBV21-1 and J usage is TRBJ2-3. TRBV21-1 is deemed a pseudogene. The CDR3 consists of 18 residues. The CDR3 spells CASRTGREWLVRTDTQYF. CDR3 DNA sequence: TGTGCCAGCAGGACAGGGAGGGAATGGCTGGTCCGCACAGATACGCAGTATTTT.

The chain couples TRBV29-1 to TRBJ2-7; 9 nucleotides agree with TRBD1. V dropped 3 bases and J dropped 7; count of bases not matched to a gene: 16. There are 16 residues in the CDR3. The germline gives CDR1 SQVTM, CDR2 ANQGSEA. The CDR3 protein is CSVESRDREQRREQYF. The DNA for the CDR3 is TGCAGCGTTGAGTCCCGGGACAGGGAACAACGGAGAGAGCAGTACTTC.

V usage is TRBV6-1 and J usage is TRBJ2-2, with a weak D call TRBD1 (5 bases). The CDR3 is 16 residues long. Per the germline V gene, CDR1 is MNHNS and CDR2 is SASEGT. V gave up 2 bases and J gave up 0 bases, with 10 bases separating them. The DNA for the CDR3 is TGTGCCAGCAGTGAAAGGGCAGGGACGAACACCGGGGAGCTGTTTTTT. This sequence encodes CASSERAGTNTGELFF.

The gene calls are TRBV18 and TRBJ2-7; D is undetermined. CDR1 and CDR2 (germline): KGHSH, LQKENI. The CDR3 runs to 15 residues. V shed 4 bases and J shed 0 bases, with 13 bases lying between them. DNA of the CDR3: TGTGCCAGCTCACTGTACAGCCCGAGCTCCTACGAGCAGTACTTC. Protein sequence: CASSLYSPSSYEQYF. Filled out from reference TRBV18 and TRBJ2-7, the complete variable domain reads NAGVMQNPRHLVRRRGQEARLRCSPMKGHSHVYWYRQLPEEGLKFMVYLQKENIIDESGMPKERFSAEFPKEGPSILRIQQVVRGDSAAYFCASSLYSPSSYEQYFGPGTRLTVT.

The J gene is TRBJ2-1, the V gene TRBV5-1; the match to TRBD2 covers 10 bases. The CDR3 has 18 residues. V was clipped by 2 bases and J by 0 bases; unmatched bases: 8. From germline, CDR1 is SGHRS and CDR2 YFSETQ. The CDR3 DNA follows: TGCGCCAGCAGCTTATGGCTAGCGGGAGTCAGCTCCTACAATGAGCAGTTCTTC. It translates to CASSLWLAGVSSYNEQFF.

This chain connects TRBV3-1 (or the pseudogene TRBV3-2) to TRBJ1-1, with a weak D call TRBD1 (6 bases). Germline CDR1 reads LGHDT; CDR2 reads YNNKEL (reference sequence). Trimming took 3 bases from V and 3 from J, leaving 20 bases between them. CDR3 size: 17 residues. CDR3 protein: CASSQETGWDKYTEAFF. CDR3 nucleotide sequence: TGTGCCAGCAGCCAGGAAACCGGTTGGGACAAATACACTGAAGCTTTCTTT.

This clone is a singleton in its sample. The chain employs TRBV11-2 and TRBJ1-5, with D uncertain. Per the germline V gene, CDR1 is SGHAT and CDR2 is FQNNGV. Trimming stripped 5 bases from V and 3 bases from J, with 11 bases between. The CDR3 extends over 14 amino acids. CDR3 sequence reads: CASSHPGLNQPQHF. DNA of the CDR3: TGTGCCAGCAGCCACCCCGGGCTCAATCAGCCCCAGCATTTT.

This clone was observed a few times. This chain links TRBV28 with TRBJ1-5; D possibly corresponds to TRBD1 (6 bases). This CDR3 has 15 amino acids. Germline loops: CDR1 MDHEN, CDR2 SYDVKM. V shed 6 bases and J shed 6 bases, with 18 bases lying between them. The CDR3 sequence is CASRRLGGGSQPQHF. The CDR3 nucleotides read TGTGCCAGCAGGCGATTGGGGGGGGGCAGTCAGCCCCAGCATTTT.

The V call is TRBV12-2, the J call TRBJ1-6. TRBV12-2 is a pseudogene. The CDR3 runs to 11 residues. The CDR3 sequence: CASRTLSPLHF. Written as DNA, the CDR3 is TGTGCAAGTCGCACCCTTTCACCCCTCCACTTT.

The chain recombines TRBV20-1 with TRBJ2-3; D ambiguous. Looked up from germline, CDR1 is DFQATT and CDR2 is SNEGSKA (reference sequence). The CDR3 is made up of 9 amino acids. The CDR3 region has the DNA TGCAGCACGGTAAATACGCAGTATTTT. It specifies CSTVNTQYF.

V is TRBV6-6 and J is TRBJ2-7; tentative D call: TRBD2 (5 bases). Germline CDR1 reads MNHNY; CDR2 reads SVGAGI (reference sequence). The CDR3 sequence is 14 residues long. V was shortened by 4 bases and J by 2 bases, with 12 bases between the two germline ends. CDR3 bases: TGTGCCAGCAGTTCCGTGGACTCAGCCTACGAGCAGTACTTC. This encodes CASSSVDSAYEQYF.

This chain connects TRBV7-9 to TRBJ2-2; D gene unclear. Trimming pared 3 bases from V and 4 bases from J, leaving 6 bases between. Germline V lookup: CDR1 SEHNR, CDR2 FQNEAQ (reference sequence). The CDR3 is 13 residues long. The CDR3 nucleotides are TGTGCCAGCAGCTTTGACGGCACCGGGGAGCTGTTTTTT. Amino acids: CASSFDGTGELFF.

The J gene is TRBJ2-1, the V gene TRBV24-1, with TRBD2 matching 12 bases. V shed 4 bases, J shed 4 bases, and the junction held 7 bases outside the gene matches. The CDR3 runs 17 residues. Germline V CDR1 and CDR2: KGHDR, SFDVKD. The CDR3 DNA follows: TGTGCCACCAGTGACAGCATCGGACTAGCGGGATACAATGAGCAGTTCTTC. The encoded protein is CATSDSIGLAGYNEQFF.

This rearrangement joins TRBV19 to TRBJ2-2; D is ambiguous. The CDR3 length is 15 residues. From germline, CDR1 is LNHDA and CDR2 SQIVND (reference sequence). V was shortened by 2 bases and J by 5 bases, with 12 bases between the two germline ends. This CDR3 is CASSIIDTGTGELFF. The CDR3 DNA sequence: TGTGCCAGTAGTATAATAGACACTGGTACCGGGGAGCTGTTTTTT.

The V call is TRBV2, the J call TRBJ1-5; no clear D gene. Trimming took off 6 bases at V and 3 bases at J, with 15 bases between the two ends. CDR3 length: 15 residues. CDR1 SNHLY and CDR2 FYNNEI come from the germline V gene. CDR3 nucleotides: TGTGCCAGCAGACCCGCGGGTATTAACAATCAGCCCCAGCATTTT. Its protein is CASRPAGINNQPQHF.

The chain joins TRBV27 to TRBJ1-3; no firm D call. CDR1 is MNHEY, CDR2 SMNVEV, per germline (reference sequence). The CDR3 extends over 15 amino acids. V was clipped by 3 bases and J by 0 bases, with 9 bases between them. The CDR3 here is CASSFNPSSGNTIYF. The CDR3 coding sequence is TGTGCCAGCAGTTTTAATCCCTCCTCTGGAAACACCATATATTTT.

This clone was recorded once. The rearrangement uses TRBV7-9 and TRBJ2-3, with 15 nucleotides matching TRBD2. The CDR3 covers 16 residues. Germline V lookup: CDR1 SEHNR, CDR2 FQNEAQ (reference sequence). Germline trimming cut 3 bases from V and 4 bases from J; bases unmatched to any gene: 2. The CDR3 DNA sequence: TGTGCCAGCAGCTTCGGACTAGCGGGAGGGGCAGATACGCAGTATTTT. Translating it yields CASSFGLAGGADTQYF.

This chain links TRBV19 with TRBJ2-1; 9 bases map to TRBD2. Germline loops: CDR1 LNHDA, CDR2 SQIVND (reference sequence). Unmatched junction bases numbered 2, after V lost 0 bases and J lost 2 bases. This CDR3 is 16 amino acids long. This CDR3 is CASSIEAGGAYNEQFF. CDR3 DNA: TGTGCCAGTAGTATAGAGGCGGGAGGGGCCTACAATGAGCAGTTCTTC.

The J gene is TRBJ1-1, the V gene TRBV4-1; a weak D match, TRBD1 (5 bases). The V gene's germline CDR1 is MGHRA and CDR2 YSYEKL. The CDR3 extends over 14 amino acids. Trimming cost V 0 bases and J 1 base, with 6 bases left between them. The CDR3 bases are TGCGCCAGCAGCCAAGAAAGGGGGAACACTGAAGCTTTCTTT. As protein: CASSQERGNTEAFF.

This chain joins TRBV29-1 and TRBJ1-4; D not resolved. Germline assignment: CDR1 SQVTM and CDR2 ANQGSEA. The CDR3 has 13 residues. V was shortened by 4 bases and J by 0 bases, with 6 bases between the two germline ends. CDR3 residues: CSVVWTTNEKLFF. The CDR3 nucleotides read TGCAGCGTTGTATGGACAACTAATGAAAAACTGTTTTTT.

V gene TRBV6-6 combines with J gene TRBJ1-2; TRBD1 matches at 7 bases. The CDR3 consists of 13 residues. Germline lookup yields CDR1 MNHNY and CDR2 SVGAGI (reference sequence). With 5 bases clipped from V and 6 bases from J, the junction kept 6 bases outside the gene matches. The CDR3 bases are TGTGCCAGCAGTCCCGACAGGGCCCATGGCTACACCTTC. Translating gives CASSPDRAHGYTF.